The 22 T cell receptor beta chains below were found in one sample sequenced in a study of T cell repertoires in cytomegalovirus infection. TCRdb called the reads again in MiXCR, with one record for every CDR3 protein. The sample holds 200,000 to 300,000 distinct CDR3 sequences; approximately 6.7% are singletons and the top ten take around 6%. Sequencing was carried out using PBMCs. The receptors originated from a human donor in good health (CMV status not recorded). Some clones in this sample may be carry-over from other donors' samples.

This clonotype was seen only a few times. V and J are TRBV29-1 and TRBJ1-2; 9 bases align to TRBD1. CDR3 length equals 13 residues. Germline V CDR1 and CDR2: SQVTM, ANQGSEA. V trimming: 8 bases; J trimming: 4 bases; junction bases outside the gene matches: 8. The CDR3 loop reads CSSEPGQGYGYTF. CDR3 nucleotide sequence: TGCAGCTCGGAACCGGGACAGGGCTATGGCTACACCTTC.

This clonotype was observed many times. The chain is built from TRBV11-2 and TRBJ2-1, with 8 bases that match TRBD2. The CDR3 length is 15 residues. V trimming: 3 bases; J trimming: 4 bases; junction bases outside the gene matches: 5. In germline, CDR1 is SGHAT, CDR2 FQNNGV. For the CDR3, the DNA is TGTGCCAGCAGCTTCGGGGGGGGCAGATACAATGAGCAGTTCTTC. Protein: CASSFGGGRYNEQFF.

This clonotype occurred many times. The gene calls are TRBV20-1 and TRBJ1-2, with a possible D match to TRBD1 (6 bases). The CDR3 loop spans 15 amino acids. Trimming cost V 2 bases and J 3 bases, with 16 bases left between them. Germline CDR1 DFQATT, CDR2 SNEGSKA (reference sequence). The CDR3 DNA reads TGCAGTGCTAGACCCTTAGGACAGTCCTACTATGGCTACACCTTC. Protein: CSARPLGQSYYGYTF.

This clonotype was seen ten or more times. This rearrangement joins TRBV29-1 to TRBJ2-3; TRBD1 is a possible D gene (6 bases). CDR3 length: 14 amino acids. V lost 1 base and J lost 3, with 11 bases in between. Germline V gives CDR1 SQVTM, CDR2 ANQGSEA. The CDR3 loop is CSVEAGTLTDTQYF. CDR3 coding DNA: TGCAGCGTTGAAGCCGGGACACTTACAGATACGCAGTATTTT.

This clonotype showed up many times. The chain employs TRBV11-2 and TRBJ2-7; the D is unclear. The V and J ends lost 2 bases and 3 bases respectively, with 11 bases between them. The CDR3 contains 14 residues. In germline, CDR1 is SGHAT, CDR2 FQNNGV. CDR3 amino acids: CASSLRPMDYEQYF. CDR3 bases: TGTGCCAGCAGCTTAAGACCAATGGACTACGAGCAGTACTTC. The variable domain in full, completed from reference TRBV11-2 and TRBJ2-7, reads EAGVAQSPRYKIIEKRQSVAFWCNPISGHATLYWYQQILGQGPKLLIQFQNNGVVDDSQLPKDRFSAERLKGVDSTLKIQPAKLEDSAVYLCASSLRPMDYEQYFGPGTRLTVT.

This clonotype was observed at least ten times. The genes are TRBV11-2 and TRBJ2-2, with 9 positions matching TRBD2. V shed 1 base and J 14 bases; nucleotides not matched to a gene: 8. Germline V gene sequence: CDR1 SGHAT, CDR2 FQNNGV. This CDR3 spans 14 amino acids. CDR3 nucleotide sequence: TGTGCCAGCAGCTTAGTAGCGGGGGCCGCTAACCTGTTTTTT. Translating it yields CASSLVAGAANLFF.

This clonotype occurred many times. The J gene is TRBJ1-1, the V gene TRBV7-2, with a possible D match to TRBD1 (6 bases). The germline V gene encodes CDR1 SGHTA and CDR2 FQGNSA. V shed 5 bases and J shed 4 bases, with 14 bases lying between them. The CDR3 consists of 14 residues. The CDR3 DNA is TGTGCCAGCAGCCCAAATCAGGGGTTCACTGAAGCTTTCTTT. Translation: CASSPNQGFTEAFF.

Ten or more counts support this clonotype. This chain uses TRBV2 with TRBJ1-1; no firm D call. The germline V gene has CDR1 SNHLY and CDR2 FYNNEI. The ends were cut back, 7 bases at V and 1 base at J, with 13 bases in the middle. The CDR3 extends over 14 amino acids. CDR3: CASIRGRGNTEAFF. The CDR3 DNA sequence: TGTGCCAGCATCCGTGGACGAGGGAACACTGAAGCTTTCTTT.

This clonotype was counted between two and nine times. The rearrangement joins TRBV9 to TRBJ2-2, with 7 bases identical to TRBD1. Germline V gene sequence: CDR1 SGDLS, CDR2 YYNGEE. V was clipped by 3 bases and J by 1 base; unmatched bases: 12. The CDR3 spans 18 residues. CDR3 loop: CASSARNRGQRNTGELFF. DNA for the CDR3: TGTGCCAGCAGCGCCCGTAACCGGGGACAGAGGAACACCGGGGAGCTGTTTTTT.

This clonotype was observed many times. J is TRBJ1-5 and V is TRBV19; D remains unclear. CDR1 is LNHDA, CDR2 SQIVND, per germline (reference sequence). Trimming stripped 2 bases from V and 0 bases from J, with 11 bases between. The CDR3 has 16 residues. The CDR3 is CASSIWPATSNQPQHF. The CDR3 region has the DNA TGTGCCAGTAGTATATGGCCAGCCACTAGCAATCAGCCCCAGCATTTT.

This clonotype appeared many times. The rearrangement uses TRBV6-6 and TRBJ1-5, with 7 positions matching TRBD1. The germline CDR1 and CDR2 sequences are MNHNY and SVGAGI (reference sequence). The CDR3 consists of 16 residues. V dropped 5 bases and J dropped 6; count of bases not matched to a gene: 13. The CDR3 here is CASSQSLTGMFQPQHF. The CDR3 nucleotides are TGTGCCAGCAGTCAGAGCCTGACAGGGATGTTTCAGCCCCAGCATTTT.

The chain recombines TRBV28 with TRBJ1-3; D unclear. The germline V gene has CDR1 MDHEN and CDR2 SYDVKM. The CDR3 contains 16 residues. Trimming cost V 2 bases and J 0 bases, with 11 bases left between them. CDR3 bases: TGTGCCAGCAGTTTACAGGACGGATTCTCTGGAAACACCATATATTTT. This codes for CASSLQDGFSGNTIYF.

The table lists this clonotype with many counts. CDR3 sequence: CASSQDRQGLIGDIQYF. CDR3 DNA sequence: TGTGCCAGCAGCCAAGATCGTCAAGGACTGATAGGGGACATTCAGTACTTC. The rearrangement links TRBV14 to TRBJ2-4; D might be TRBD1 or TRBD2, each matching 5 bases. V gave up 0 bases and J gave up 8 bases, with 20 bases separating them. The CDR3 covers 17 residues. Germline-derived CDR1 and CDR2 are SGHDN and FVKESK.

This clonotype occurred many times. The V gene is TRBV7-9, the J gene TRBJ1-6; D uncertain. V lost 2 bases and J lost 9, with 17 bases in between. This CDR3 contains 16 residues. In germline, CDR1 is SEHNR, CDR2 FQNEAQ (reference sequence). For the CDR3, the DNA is TGTGCCAGCAGCTTAAAGGGCCAAGTGTTGGGTTCACCCCTCCACTTT. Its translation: CASSLKGQVLGSPLHF.

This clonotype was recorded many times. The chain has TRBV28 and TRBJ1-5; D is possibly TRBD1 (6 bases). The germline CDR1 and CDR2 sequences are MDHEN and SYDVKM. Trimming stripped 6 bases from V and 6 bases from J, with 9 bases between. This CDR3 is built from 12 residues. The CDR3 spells CASSQGFQPQHF. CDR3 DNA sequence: TGTGCCAGCAGCCAGGGGTTTCAGCCCCAGCATTTT.

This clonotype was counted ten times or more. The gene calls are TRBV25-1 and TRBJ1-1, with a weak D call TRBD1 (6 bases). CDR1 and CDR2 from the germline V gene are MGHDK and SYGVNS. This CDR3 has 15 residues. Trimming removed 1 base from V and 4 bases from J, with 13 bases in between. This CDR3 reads CASSEFGTPGTEAFF. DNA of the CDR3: TGTGCCAGCAGTGAATTCGGGACACCAGGCACTGAAGCTTTCTTT.

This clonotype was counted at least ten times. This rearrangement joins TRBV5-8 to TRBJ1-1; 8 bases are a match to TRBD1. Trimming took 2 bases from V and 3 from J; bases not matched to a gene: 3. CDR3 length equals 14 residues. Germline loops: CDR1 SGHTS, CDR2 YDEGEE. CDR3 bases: TGTGCCAGCAGCTTCAGGGGGCAGGACACTGAAGCTTTCTTT. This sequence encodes CASSFRGQDTEAFF.

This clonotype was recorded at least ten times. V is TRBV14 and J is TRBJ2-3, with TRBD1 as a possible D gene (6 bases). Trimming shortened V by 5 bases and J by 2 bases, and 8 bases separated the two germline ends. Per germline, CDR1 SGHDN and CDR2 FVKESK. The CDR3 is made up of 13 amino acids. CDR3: CASSWDNTDTQYF. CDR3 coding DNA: TGTGCCAGCAGCTGGGACAACACAGATACGCAGTATTTT. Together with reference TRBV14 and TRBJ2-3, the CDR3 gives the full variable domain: EAGVTQFPSHSVIEKGQTVTLRCDPISGHDNLYWYRRVMGKEIKFLLHFVKESKQDESGMPNNRFLAERTGGTYSTLKVQPAELEDSGVYFCASSWDNTDTQYFGPGTRLTVL.

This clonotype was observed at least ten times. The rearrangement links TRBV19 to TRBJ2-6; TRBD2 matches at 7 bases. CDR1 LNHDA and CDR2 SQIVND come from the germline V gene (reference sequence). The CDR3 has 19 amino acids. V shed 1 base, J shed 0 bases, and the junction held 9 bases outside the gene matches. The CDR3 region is CASSIATPGGGSGANVLTF. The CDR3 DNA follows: TGTGCCAGTAGTATAGCTACCCCGGGAGGCGGCTCTGGGGCCAACGTCCTGACTTTC.

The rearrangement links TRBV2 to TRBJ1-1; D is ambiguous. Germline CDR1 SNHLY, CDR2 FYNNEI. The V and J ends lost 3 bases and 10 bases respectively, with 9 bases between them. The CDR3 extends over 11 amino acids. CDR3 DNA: TGTGCCAGCAGTGAGTGGGTCGCAGCTTTCTTT. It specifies CASSEWVAAFF.

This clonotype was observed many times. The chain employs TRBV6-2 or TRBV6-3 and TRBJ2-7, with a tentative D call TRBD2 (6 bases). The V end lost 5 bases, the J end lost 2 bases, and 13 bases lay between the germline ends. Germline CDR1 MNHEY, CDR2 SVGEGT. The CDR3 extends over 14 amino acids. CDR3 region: CASSGGDAAYEQYF. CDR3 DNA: TGTGCCAGCAGTGGCGGGGACGCCGCCTACGAGCAGTACTTC.

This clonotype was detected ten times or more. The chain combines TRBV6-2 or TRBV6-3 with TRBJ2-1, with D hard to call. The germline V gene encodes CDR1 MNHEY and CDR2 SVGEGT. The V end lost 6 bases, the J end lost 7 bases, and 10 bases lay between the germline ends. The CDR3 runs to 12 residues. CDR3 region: CASSSHPNEQFF. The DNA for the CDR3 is TGTGCCAGCAGCTCACATCCGAATGAGCAGTTCTTC.